This T cell receptor (beta chain) was identified during a study of radiotherapy plus CTLA-4 blockade in lung cancer. For the study at large: Objective responses occurred in 18% of patients; 25% to 40% had disease control. Overall study findings and caveats: Clones of tumor-derived TCRs expanded in blood after radiotherapy plus ipilimumab. How blood T cell clones changed early, along with interferon-beta, reportedly forecast response best.

Sequenced by immunoSEQ multiplex PCR; TCRdb stores in-frame clones only, minus some. Here the sample spans about 68,000 clones, roughly 85% being singletons. The V and J ends lost 0 bases and 4 bases respectively, with 12 bases between them. Germline assignment: CDR1 SGHNT and CDR2 YYREEE (reference sequence). CDR3 length: 15 amino acids. Focal radiation was given together with CTLA-4 blockade (ipilimumab) to patients with chemo-refractory metastatic non-small-cell lung cancer. As concerns this clone: Its antigen is unidentified.

Material: peripheral blood, obtained from a patient treated with radiotherapy plus ipilimumab. V is TRBV5-4 and J is TRBJ2-3, with D possibly being TRBD2 (5 bases). The sequence was obtained from a human donor with non-small cell lung cancer who had a complete response to radiotherapy plus ipilimumab. The CDR3 DNA reads TGTGCCAGCAGCTTGGAGTTAGCGAAGGCAGATACGCAGTATTTT. It is translated as CASSLELAKADTQYF. Using reference TRBV5-4 and TRBJ2-3 for the parts outside the CDR3, the full variable domain is ETGVTQSPTHLIKTRGQQVTLRCSSQSGHNTVSWYQQALGQGPQFIFQYYREEENGRGNFPPRFSGLQFPNYSSELNVNALELDDSALYLCASSLELAKADTQYFGPGTRLTVL.